Following are 18 T cell receptor beta chains from one sample sequenced in a study of blood T cells in healthy people across ages. Sample-barcoded 5' priming and a J-beta primer mix drove a second PCR of 7 to 11 cycles. TCRdb fed the 5' RACE reads into MiXCR, producing one record per CDR3 protein. The repertoire consists of approximately 1.5 million distinct CDR3 sequences, with about 42% occurring once and the leading ten covering 4%. Sequencing input: blood. The receptors were sampled from a woman aged 18-29 years in good health.

The CDR3 loop reads CASSQVLEGAGTQYF. CDR3 DNA: TGCGCCAGCAGCCAAGTTTTAGAGGGGGCTGGGACCCAGTACTTC. The chain is built from TRBV4-1 and TRBJ2-5, with 7 bases identical to TRBD1. The V and J ends lost 1 base and 7 bases, in that order; junction bases with no gene match: 9. The CDR3 loop spans 15 amino acids. Per germline, CDR1 MGHRA and CDR2 YSYEKL.

The rearrangement uses TRBV12-3 or TRBV12-4 and TRBJ2-7; TRBD2 is a possible D gene (5 bases). The CDR3 covers 14 residues. V was clipped by 5 bases and J by 0 bases, with 11 bases between them. The CDR3 loop is CASSPNSGSYEQYF. The CDR3 region has the DNA TGTGCCAGCAGTCCCAACAGCGGCTCCTACGAGCAGTACTTC.

Details on this clonotype: One end of the junction varies from germline; a read error may be responsible. The J gene is TRBJ1-5, the V gene TRBV27; D uncertain. CDR3 size: 15 residues. Germline CDR1 reads MNHEY; CDR2 reads SMNVEV (reference sequence). The CDR3 DNA is TGTGCCAGCAGTTTATCTTTCGGGCTCAATCAGCCCCGGCATTTT. It codes for CASSLSFGLNQPRHF.

The chain joins TRBV12-3 or TRBV12-4 to TRBJ2-7; 10 bases map to TRBD1. J gave up 7 bases and V 5 bases, and 11 bases lay outside the gene matches. The CDR3 consists of 15 residues. CDR3 in amino acids: CASSISGQGRNEQYF. CDR3 nucleotide sequence: TGTGCCAGCAGTATCTCGGGACAGGGGCGGAATGAGCAGTACTTC.

This clonotype was detected once. J is TRBJ2-5 and V is TRBV20-1, with TRBD1 matching over 7 bases. J gave up 1 base and V 6 bases, and 5 bases lay outside the gene matches. CDR3 length: 13 amino acids. Germline V gene lookup returns CDR1 DFQATT and CDR2 SNEGSKA (reference sequence). CDR3 coding DNA: TGCAGTGCACCGGACAGGTTCCAAGAGACCCAGTACTTC. Amino acid sequence: CSAPDRFQETQYF.

The chain uses TRBV4-3 and TRBJ2-1, with D possibly TRBD2 on 6 matching bases. Germline CDR1 LGHNA, CDR2 YSLEER. V was cut by 8 bases and J by 3 bases, with 17 bases left in between. This CDR3 has 15 amino acids. In DNA form, the CDR3 reads TGCGCCAGCCGACTAGACCGAGCAATCTACAATGAGCAGTTCTTC. Its protein is CASRLDRAIYNEQFF.

This chain joins TRBV23-1 and TRBJ2-7; 9 nucleotides agree with TRBD2. TRBV23-1 counts as an open reading frame of uncertain function. J gave up 5 bases and V 4 bases, and 6 bases lay outside the gene matches. This CDR3 spans 14 amino acids. In DNA form, the CDR3 reads TGCGCCAGCAGTCGACCGGGACTAGCCGACGAGCAGTACTTC. Protein sequence: CASSRPGLADEQYF.

This clonotype was detected only a few times. This chain links TRBV6-2 or TRBV6-3 with TRBJ2-5; 12 positions agree with TRBD2. This CDR3 spans 17 amino acids. J gave up 1 base and V 7 bases, and 10 bases lay outside the gene matches. Per the germline V gene, CDR1 is MNHEY and CDR2 is SVGEGT. The CDR3 region is CASTLPGLAGAQETQYF. CDR3 DNA sequence: TGTGCCAGCACCTTACCGGGACTAGCGGGCGCCCAAGAGACCCAGTACTTC.

This sequence joins TRBV27 and TRBJ2-4; TRBD2 matches 7 bases. The CDR3 is 14 amino acids. The germline CDR1 and CDR2 sequences are MNHEY and SMNVEV (reference sequence). V shed 2 bases and J 13 bases; nucleotides not matched to a gene: 11. The CDR3 protein is CASSLAARAGEQYF. The CDR3 nucleotides are TGTGCCAGCAGTTTAGCGGCCCGTGCGGGAGAGCAGTACTTC.

The chain links TRBV4-1 to TRBJ2-7; TRBD1 matches 7 bases. Trimming cost V 3 bases and J 2 bases; bases outside gene matches: 10. Germline lookup yields CDR1 MGHRA and CDR2 YSYEKL. The CDR3 length is 16 residues. The CDR3 nucleotides are TGCGCCAGCAGCCAGCTACTTCGGGACAGAGCCTACGAGCAGTACTTC. Translation: CASSQLLRDRAYEQYF.

As regards this clonotype: A much larger clone sits a single nucleotide away, making a read error possible. J is TRBJ1-5 and V is TRBV24-1; TRBD1 agrees at 7 bases. Trimming took 8 bases from V and 7 from J; bases not matched to a gene: 7. The CDR3 runs to 13 residues. Germline CDR1 reads KGHDR; CDR2 reads SFDVKD. DNA for the CDR3: TGTGCCACCAAGCTATTAGGGGGCCAGCCCCAGCATTTT. It encodes CATKLLGGQPQHF.

Turning to this clonotype: This may be a read error: a much more frequent sequence differs by one nucleotide. The rearrangement uses TRBV25-1 and TRBJ1-6; D gene unclear. Per germline, CDR1 MGHDK and CDR2 SYGVNS. CDR3 length: 13 amino acids. CDR3 protein: CAGSEFVGSPLHF. DNA for the CDR3: TGTGCCGGCAGTGAATTTGTGGGTTCACCCCTCCACTTT.

The V gene is TRBV20-1, the J gene TRBJ1-1; the D is unclear. The V end lost 3 bases, the J end lost 1 base, and 15 bases lay between the germline ends. Germline CDR1 DFQATT, CDR2 SNEGSKA (reference sequence). This CDR3 is built from 15 residues. CDR3 sequence: CSARPSPDPNTEAFF. The CDR3 DNA follows: TGCAGTGCTAGGCCCTCGCCGGACCCGAACACTGAAGCTTTCTTT.

The chain links TRBV25-1 to TRBJ2-7; 7 positions agree with TRBD1. The trim removed 0 bases at V and 2 bases at J, leaving 10 bases unmatched. Germline CDR1 and CDR2: MGHDK and SYGVNS. CDR3 length: 17 residues. The CDR3 loop is CASSEYRVRDSTYEQYF. Here the CDR3 DNA reads TGTGCCAGCAGTGAATATCGGGTTAGGGACAGCACCTACGAGCAGTACTTC.

This clonotype has only a few counts. The gene calls are TRBV25-1 and TRBJ2-6; the D call may be TRBD1 or TRBD2 (6 bases each). Trimming removed 6 bases at V and 4 bases at J, with 13 bases between. The CDR3 sequence is 15 residues long. Germline V gene lookup returns CDR1 MGHDK and CDR2 SYGVNS. CDR3 amino acids: CASRNGGIGANVLTF. The CDR3 DNA reads as TGTGCCAGCAGAAACGGGGGCATCGGGGCCAACGTCCTGACTTTC. Using reference TRBV25-1 and TRBJ2-6 for the parts outside the CDR3, the full variable domain is EADIYQTPRYLVIGTGKKITLECSQTMGHDKMYWYQQDPGMELHLIHYSYGVNSTEKGDLSSESTVSRIRTEHFPLTLESARPSHTSQYLCASRNGGIGANVLTFGAGSRLTVL.

The sample holds a few counts of this clonotype. V and J are TRBV7-9 and TRBJ1-2; no definite D call. Trimming shortened V by 4 bases and J by 13 bases, and 4 bases separated the two germline ends. The CDR3 has 8 residues. Germline-derived CDR1 and CDR2 are SEHNR and FQNEAQ (reference sequence). CDR3 sequence reads: CASSSSTF. CDR3 DNA sequence: TGTGCCAGCAGCTCCTCCACCTTC.

The chain couples TRBV5-1 to TRBJ1-4, with D hard to call. CDR3 size: 13 residues. Germline assignment: CDR1 SGHRS and CDR2 YFSETQ. V gave up 7 bases and J gave up 7 bases, with 14 bases separating them. The CDR3 spells CASREGQSEKLFF. DNA for the CDR3: TGCGCCAGCCGGGAAGGCCAGAGTGAAAAACTGTTTTTT. The entire variable domain, with the rest obtained from reference TRBV5-1 and TRBJ1-4, is as follows: KAGVTQTPRYLIKTRGQQVTLSCSPISGHRSVSWYQQTPGQGLQFLFEYFSETQRNKGNFPGRFSGRQFSNSRSEMNVSTLELGDSALYLCASREGQSEKLFFGSGTQLSVL.

This clonotype has a handful of counts. Compared with germline, one end of the junction differs, possibly owing to a read error. The chain employs TRBV4-3 and TRBJ1-1, with D tentatively TRBD1 (5 bases). Germline assignment: CDR1 LGHNA and CDR2 YSLEER. This CDR3 region has 15 residues. The CDR3 DNA follows: TGTGCCAGCAGCCAAGATAGGGGTGTGAACACTGAAGCTTTCTTT. Its translation is CASSQDRGVNTEAFF.